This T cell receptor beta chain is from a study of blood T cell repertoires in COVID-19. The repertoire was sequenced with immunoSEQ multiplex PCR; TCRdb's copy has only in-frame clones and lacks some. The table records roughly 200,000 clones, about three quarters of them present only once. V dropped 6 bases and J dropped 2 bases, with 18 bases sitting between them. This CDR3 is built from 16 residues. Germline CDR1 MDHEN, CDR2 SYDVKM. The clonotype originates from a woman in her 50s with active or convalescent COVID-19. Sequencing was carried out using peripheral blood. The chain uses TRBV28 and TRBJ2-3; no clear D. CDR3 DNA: TGTGCCAGCAGCTCCGCAACCGTGTCTACCACAGATACGCAGTATTTT. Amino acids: CASSSATVSTTDTQYF.